The present T cell receptor (beta chain) was sequenced within a study of T cells in Graves' hyperthyroidism and ophthalmopathy. Study summary: Peripheral blood draws took place at initial diagnosis, ahead of any treatment.

Graves' hyperthyroidism was deemed stable given no ophthalmopathy progression within 18 months. Many counts were recorded for this clonotype. RNA transcripts were the template for amplifying TCR beta CDR3 regions. In the first-round RT-PCR of the TCR CDR3, the HTBI primer set was used. TCRdb processed the multiplex PCR reads anew with MiXCR; each CDR3 protein has one entry. The sample contains around 450,000 distinct CDR3 sequences, 15% to 17% of which appear only once. The CDR3 spans 14 residues. CDR1 SGDLS and CDR2 YYNGEE come from the germline V gene. Trimming took 1 base from V and 5 from J, leaving 12 bases between them.

The gene calls are TRBV9 and TRBJ1-1; no clear D. The specimen was blood. The receptor was isolated from a woman under 30 with Graves' hyperthyroidism. CDR3 protein: CASSVLTGGTEAFF. The CDR3, as DNA: TGTGCCAGCAGCGTATTGACGGGTGGTACTGAAGCTTTCTTT.